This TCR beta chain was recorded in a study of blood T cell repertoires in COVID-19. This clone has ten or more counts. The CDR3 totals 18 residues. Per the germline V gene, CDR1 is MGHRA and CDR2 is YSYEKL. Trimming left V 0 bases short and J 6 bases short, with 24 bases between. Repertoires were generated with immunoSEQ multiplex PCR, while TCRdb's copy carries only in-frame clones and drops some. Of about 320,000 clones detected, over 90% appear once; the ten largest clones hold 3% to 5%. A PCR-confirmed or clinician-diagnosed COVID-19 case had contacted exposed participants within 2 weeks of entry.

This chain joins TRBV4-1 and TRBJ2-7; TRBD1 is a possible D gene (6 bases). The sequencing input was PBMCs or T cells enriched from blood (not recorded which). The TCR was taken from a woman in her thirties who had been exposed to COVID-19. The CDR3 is CASSQDRGRSQLGGEQYF. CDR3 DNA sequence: TGCGCCAGCAGCCAAGACCGCGGACGGTCTCAACTAGGGGGCGAGCAGTACTTC.